Sequencing of this T cell receptor beta chain was carried out in a study of cytomegalovirus exposure and HLA in healthy donors. Regarding this clone: Antigen specificity is unknown.

Method: immunoSEQ multiplex PCR; TCRdb's copy keeps in-frame clones and lacks some. Among 73,000 or so clones listed, approximately 94% were seen once. Study observations and caveats: CMV antigen specificity of three CMV-associated chains was confirmed in vitro. Generally TCR sequences proved uncommon, though certain public TCRs appeared in numerous donors. There were 164 TCR beta chains listed as cytomegalovirus-associated.

Losses at the gene ends were 6 bases for V and 7 bases for J; bases not matched to a gene: 8. CDR1 is MNHEY, CDR2 SMNVEV, per germline (reference sequence). There are 14 residues in the CDR3. This clonotype was sampled from a woman aged 18 to 35 in good health and CMV-seropositive. The chain employs TRBV27 and TRBJ2-1; 8 bases align to TRBD1. Sequenced sample: PBMCs. The CDR3 reads CASRSRGLLNEQFF. For the CDR3, the DNA is TGTGCCAGCAGGAGCAGGGGGCTTTTGAATGAGCAGTTCTTC.